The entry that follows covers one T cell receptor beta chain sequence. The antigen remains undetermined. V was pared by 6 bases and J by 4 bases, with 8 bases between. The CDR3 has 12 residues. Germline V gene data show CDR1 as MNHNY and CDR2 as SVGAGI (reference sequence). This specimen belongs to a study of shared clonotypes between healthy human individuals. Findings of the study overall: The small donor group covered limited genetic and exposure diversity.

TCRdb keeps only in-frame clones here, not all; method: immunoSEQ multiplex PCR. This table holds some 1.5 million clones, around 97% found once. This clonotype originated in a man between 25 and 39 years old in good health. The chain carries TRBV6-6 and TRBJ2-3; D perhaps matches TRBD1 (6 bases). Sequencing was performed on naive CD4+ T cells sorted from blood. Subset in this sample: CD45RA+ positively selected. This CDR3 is CASSWTADTQYF. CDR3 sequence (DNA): TGTGCCAGCAGCTGGACAGCAGATACGCAGTATTTT.